Presented here are 16 T cell receptor beta chains from one specimen sequenced in a study of T cell responses to AZD1222 COVID-19 vaccine. Sequenced by immunoSEQ multiplex PCR; TCRdb stores in-frame clones only, minus some. The sample holds 90,000 to 120,000 clones; around nine tenths are singletons and the top ten take over 3%. The input for sequencing was peripheral blood, taken on day 0 of AZD1222 vaccination. The receptors stem from an adult in good health.

The chain uses TRBV7-3 and TRBJ1-2, with TRBD1 identical over 7 bases. The CDR3 spans 14 residues. Looked up from germline, CDR1 is SGHTA and CDR2 is FQGTGA. J lost 4 bases, V lost 5 bases, and 7 bases had no gene match. The CDR3 nucleotides are TGTGCCAGCAGCCCAGGGACAGCTATCTATGGCTACACCTTC. This gives the protein CASSPGTAIYGYTF.

This chain connects TRBV24-1 to TRBJ2-7, with no clear D. Trimming left V 9 bases short and J 0 bases short, with 11 bases between. CDR3 size: 13 residues. Germline CDR1 is KGHDR and CDR2 is SFDVKD. This CDR3 is CATSYGSSYEQYF. DNA for the CDR3: TGTGCCACCTCCTACGGTAGCTCCTACGAGCAGTACTTC.

V gene TRBV18 combines with J gene TRBJ1-5; 8 bases map to TRBD1. The CDR3 totals 15 residues. Per germline, CDR1 KGHSH and CDR2 LQKENI. Losses at the gene ends were 3 bases for V and 3 bases for J; bases not matched to a gene: 4. Here the CDR3 DNA reads TGTGCCAGCTCACCGACAGGGGCGGCCAATCAGCCCCAGCATTTT. Amino acid sequence: CASSPTGAANQPQHF.

This chain joins TRBV19 and TRBJ1-5; a possible D gene is TRBD1 (5 bases). The length of the CDR3 is 16 residues. The germline gives CDR1 LNHDA, CDR2 SQIVND (reference sequence). V was cut by 3 bases and J by 3 bases, with 15 bases left in between. The CDR3: CASSIAWDAINQPQHF. In nucleotides, the CDR3 is TGTGCCAGTAGTATTGCGTGGGACGCAATCAATCAGCCCCAGCATTTT.

The rearrangement uses TRBV14 and TRBJ2-3, with TRBD2 matching over 12 bases. The trim removed 5 bases at V and 2 bases at J, leaving 5 bases unmatched. The CDR3 runs to 16 residues. Germline-derived CDR1 and CDR2 are SGHDN and FVKESK. This CDR3 is CASSARLAGATDTQYF. For the CDR3, the DNA is TGTGCCAGCAGCGCCCGACTAGCGGGGGCCACAGATACGCAGTATTTT.

This rearrangement joins TRBV5-1 to TRBJ2-7; D remains unclear. Germline CDR1 and CDR2: SGHRS and YFSETQ. V was shortened by 5 bases and J by 0 bases, with 6 bases between the two germline ends. This CDR3 comprises 12 residues. The CDR3 here is CASRGVSYEQYF. The CDR3 nucleotides read TGCGCCAGCAGGGGCGTCTCCTACGAGCAGTACTTC. The full variable domain, rest sourced from reference TRBV5-1 and TRBJ2-7, is KAGVTQTPRYLIKTRGQQVTLSCSPISGHRSVSWYQQTPGQGLQFLFEYFSETQRNKGNFPGRFSGRQFSNSRSEMNVSTLELGDSALYLCASRGVSYEQYFGPGTRLTVT.

A few counts support this clone. The chain links TRBV21-1 to TRBJ1-2. TRBV21-1 corresponds to a pseudogene. The CDR3 sequence is 13 residues long. This CDR3 is CASSNPPVYGYTF. As DNA, the CDR3 is TGTGCCAGCAGCAACCCCCCGGTCTATGGCTACACCTTC.

This chain joins TRBV7-6 and TRBJ1-4, with a tentative D call TRBD1 (6 bases). The CDR3 has 15 amino acids. Germline V gene data show CDR1 as SGHVS and CDR2 as FNYEAQ. V gave up 5 bases and J gave up 6 bases, with 16 bases separating them. The CDR3 DNA sequence: TGTGCCAGCAGCCCTAGCCGAGGGGGGGATGAAAAACTGTTTTTT. Its protein is CASSPSRGGDEKLFF.

V gene TRBV6-2 or TRBV6-3 combines with J gene TRBJ2-2; a weak D match, TRBD2 (5 bases). The germline V gene has CDR1 MNHEY and CDR2 SVGEGT. This CDR3 contains 15 residues. Trimming took 5 bases from V and 4 from J, leaving 14 bases between them. CDR3 amino acids: CASSNLAAGTGELFF. The CDR3 nucleotides read TGTGCCAGCAGTAACCTAGCTGCGGGCACCGGGGAGCTGTTTTTT.

The CDR3 spells CASSYSTEEGNTIYF. Written as DNA, the CDR3 is TGTGCCAGCAGTTACTCAACGGAGGAGGGAAACACCATATATTTT. The chain joins TRBV6-6 to TRBJ1-3; D is uncertain. The CDR3 has 15 amino acids. The V gene's germline CDR1 is MNHNY and CDR2 SVGAGI (reference sequence). V was clipped by 0 bases and J by 4 bases, with 10 bases between them.

This chain uses TRBV18 with TRBJ1-1, with D maybe TRBD1 (6 bases). Trimming removed 6 bases from V and 3 bases from J, with 11 bases in between. The germline gives CDR1 KGHSH, CDR2 LQKENI. The CDR3 sequence is 13 residues long. CDR3 loop: CASSPGQDTEAFF. CDR3 sequence (DNA): TGTGCCAGCTCGCCGGGACAAGACACTGAAGCTTTCTTT.

This sequence joins TRBV7-8 and TRBJ2-2; 11 positions match TRBD2. V lost 2 bases to trimming and J lost 5 bases; unmatched junction nucleotides: 4. Germline loops: CDR1 SGHVS, CDR2 FQNEAQ. The CDR3 is made up of 16 amino acids. Here the CDR3 reads CASSLRASGGTGELFF. The CDR3, as DNA: TGTGCCAGCAGCTTAAGGGCTAGCGGGGGGACCGGGGAGCTGTTTTTT.

This sequence joins TRBV21-1 and TRBJ2-5; the table's D call, TRBD2, was not checked against the DNA. TRBV21-1 is recorded as a pseudogene. The CDR3 runs 17 residues. CDR3 DNA sequence: TGTGCCAGCAGGGTGGAGACCCAGGGACTAGCGGGGGGCCGGAAGTACTTC. Translated, it gives CASRVETQGLAGGRKYF.

This clone was recorded once. The chain's CDR3 is CASSYVHNEQFF. CDR3 nucleotide sequence: TGTGCCAGCAGTTATGTCCACAATGAGCAGTTCTTC. The chain joins TRBV6-6 to TRBJ2-1; no definite D call. From germline, CDR1 is MNHNY and CDR2 SVGAGI (reference sequence). The V gene lost 3 bases and the J gene lost 5 bases, with 5 bases spanning the gap. The CDR3 totals 12 residues.

This sequence joins TRBV5-5 and TRBJ2-7; TRBD1 matches at 7 bases. The V and J ends lost 4 bases and 6 bases, in that order; junction bases with no gene match: 19. Per the germline V gene, CDR1 is SGHKS and CDR2 is YYEKEE (reference sequence). This CDR3 comprises 17 residues. CDR3 sequence reads: CASSRSSTQGTRGEQYF. Here the CDR3 DNA reads TGTGCCAGCAGCCGAAGTTCTACACAGGGGACAAGGGGCGAGCAGTACTTC.

The rearrangement joins TRBV30 to TRBJ1-1; D is uncertain. The CDR3 totals 12 residues. Germline assignment: CDR1 GTSNPN and CDR2 SVGIG (reference sequence). Trimming took 3 bases from V and 0 from J, leaving 5 bases between them. The CDR3 here is CAWRGMNTEAFF. CDR3 in DNA: TGTGCCTGGAGGGGCATGAACACTGAAGCTTTCTTT.